This TCR beta chain was sequenced during a study of PD-1 blockade in mismatch repair-deficient tumors. The wider study: Patients had more than ten mismatch repair-deficient cancer types, all previously treated and progressing. Findings of the study overall: After pembrolizumab, tumor-resident clones rose rapidly, then generally contracted before radiologic responses.

Per germline, CDR1 MNHNY and CDR2 SVGAGI (reference sequence). This CDR3 comprises 13 residues. V dropped 5 bases and J dropped 4; count of bases not matched to a gene: 5. In the case of this clone: The antigen is not known.

A few pembrolizumab responders had their TCRs sequenced. Using immunoSEQ multiplex PCR, the repertoire was profiled, and TCRdb retains in-frame clones only, with some absent. This table has about 68,000 clones, around 73% appearing once. This sample comprised peripheral blood, obtained 2 weeks after starting pembrolizumab. This TCR was sampled from an adult with mismatch repair-deficient cancer. The chain links TRBV6-6 to TRBJ2-7, with 7 bases aligning to TRBD1. CDR3 in DNA: TGTGCCAGCAGTCGGGGACAGAGTTACGAGCAGTACTTC. Residues: CASSRGQSYEQYF.